The 11 T cell receptor beta chains below were found in one sample sequenced in a study of T cell responses to AZD1222 COVID-19 vaccine. TCRdb's copy holds only in-frame clones and misses some; the assay was immunoSEQ multiplex PCR. Of some 150,000 clones in the sample, about 82% were seen once. Sequencing used peripheral blood, obtained 28 days after the second AZD1222 dose. The receptors derive from an adult who received the AZD1222 COVID-19 vaccine.

The gene calls are TRBV28 and TRBJ2-1; D is uncertain. The length of the CDR3 is 13 residues. The V end lost 7 bases, the J end lost 1 base, and 8 bases lay between the germline ends. Germline assignment: CDR1 MDHEN and CDR2 SYDVKM. DNA of the CDR3: TGTGCCAGCACCCAAAGGTCCTACAATGAGCAGTTCTTC. Residues: CASTQRSYNEQFF.

This clone was seen a single time. The rearrangement joins TRBV28 to TRBJ1-2, with unresolved D. Germline lookup yields CDR1 MDHEN and CDR2 SYDVKM. The CDR3 loop spans 13 amino acids. V lost 2 bases, J lost 4 bases, and 8 bases lay in between. The CDR3: CASSLGRTYGYTF. The CDR3 DNA is TGTGCCAGCAGTTTAGGACGGACCTATGGCTACACCTTC.

J is TRBJ2-7 and V is TRBV6-5; D is unclear. V shed 8 bases and J shed 3 bases, with 14 bases lying between them. CDR1 is MNHEY, CDR2 SVGAGI, per germline. The CDR3 covers 13 residues. The CDR3 DNA is TGTGCCAGCGGCAGCCCCCTACTCTACGAGCAGTACTTC. Its protein product is CASGSPLLYEQYF.

The V call is TRBV4-1, the J call TRBJ1-2; no clear D. Germline V lookup: CDR1 MGHRA, CDR2 YSYEKL. The CDR3 runs 15 residues. V shed 0 bases and J shed 4 bases, with 12 bases lying between them. CDR3 amino acids: CASSQEGSRGYGYTF. CDR3 in DNA: TGCGCCAGCAGCCAAGAGGGGTCCCGGGGCTATGGCTACACCTTC.

J is TRBJ1-2 and V is TRBV9; D is unclear. This CDR3 is 12 amino acids long. The ends were cut back, 0 bases at V and 8 bases at J, with 8 bases in the middle. Germline-derived CDR1 and CDR2 are SGDLS and YYNGEE. Written as DNA, the CDR3 is TGTGCCAGCAGCGTAGTTGGGGTGGGCTACACCTTC. Translated, it gives CASSVVGVGYTF. Looking up the rest from reference TRBV9 and TRBJ1-2 gives the full variable domain: DSGVTQTPKHLITATGQRVTLRCSPRSGDLSVYWYQQSLDQGLQFLIQYYNGEERAKGNILERFSAQQFPDLHSELNLSSLELGDSALYFCASSVVGVGYTFGSGTRLTVV.

The chain carries TRBV3-1 (or the pseudogene TRBV3-2) and TRBJ2-5; 13 positions match TRBD2. This CDR3 contains 18 residues. J gave up 3 bases and V 7 bases, and 14 bases lay outside the gene matches. From germline, CDR1 is LGHDT and CDR2 YNNKEL (reference sequence). The CDR3: CASTPNIGLAGEKETQYF. The CDR3 nucleotides read TGTGCCAGCACCCCAAATATTGGACTAGCGGGGGAAAAAGAGACCCAGTACTTC.

The rearrangement joins TRBV2 to TRBJ1-2; D is ambiguous. This CDR3 comprises 14 residues. The V gene lost 1 base and the J gene lost 6 bases, with 12 bases spanning the gap. Germline V lookup: CDR1 SNHLY, CDR2 FYNNEI. The CDR3 bases are TGTGCCAGCAGTGAAGGGGTCGGAGACGATGGCTACACCTTC. This gives the protein CASSEGVGDDGYTF.

The rearrangement joins TRBV3-1 (or the pseudogene TRBV3-2) to TRBJ2-3; no clear D gene. The CDR3 runs 14 residues. V lost 1 base and J lost 0, with 5 bases in between. Germline V gene sequence: CDR1 LGHDT, CDR2 YNNKEL (reference sequence). This CDR3 is CASSQVSSTDTQYF. The CDR3 coding sequence is TGTGCCAGCAGCCAAGTTTCTAGCACAGATACGCAGTATTTT.

The genes are TRBV12-3 or TRBV12-4 and TRBJ2-1, with a possible D match to TRBD2 (6 bases). With 5 bases removed from V and 6 bases from J, the gap between germline ends came to 11 bases. The length of the CDR3 is 13 residues. CDR3 loop: CASSLAGFNEQFF. The CDR3 coding sequence is TGTGCCAGCAGTCTGGCGGGGTTCAATGAGCAGTTCTTC.

The chain recombines TRBV6-5 with TRBJ1-1; D uncertain. The V gene lost 7 bases and the J gene lost 4 bases, with 16 bases spanning the gap. CDR3 length: 14 residues. CDR1 and CDR2 (germline): MNHEY, SVGAGI. The CDR3 here is CASKSDPSATEAFF. The CDR3 DNA is TGTGCCAGCAAGAGCGATCCCAGTGCCACTGAAGCTTTCTTT.

The gene calls are TRBV28 and TRBJ2-3; D gene ambiguous. The CDR3 totals 14 residues. V dropped 2 bases and J dropped 2 bases, with 8 bases sitting between them. The germline V gene has CDR1 MDHEN and CDR2 SYDVKM. The CDR3 bases are TGTGCCAGCAGTTTAGGCCCGATCACAGATACGCAGTATTTT. Amino acid sequence: CASSLGPITDTQYF.